This T cell receptor beta chain was captured in a study of T cells expressing NK-cell markers (TCRdb year 2020). Broadly, across the study: TCR beta-chain repertoires were profiled in sorted CD3+CD56+NKG2C+, CD3+CD56+NKG2C- and CD3+CD56-NKG2C+ T-cell subsets from several donors. The study sequenced eight donors, all healthy volunteers chosen at random: three men and five women. Seven of the eight sequenced donors were HCMV-seropositive and one was HCMV-seronegative. Libraries were sequenced as 2 x 150 bp reads on Illumina HiSeq 2000/2500, MiSeq or NextSeq.

To determine HCMV serostatus, a commercial ELISA kit was used to detect HCMV-specific IgG in serum. Ficoll density gradient centrifugation was used to isolate peripheral blood mononuclear cells from blood. Including the terminal cysteine and phenylalanine, the CDR3 comprises 11 residues. There is no recorded DNA. CDR1 MGHDK and CDR2 SYGVNS are derived from the germline V gene. The paper as a whole reports these results and caveats: It remained unclear whether the expanded NKG2C-expressing T cell clones were specific for HCMV antigens. Those dominant clonotypes were again the most abundant among CD3+CD56-NKG2C+ cells in a few donors, at about 25-60.1%. In over five donors, the dominant CD3+CD56+NKG2C+ clonotypes were found to rank among the top 10 CD8+ clonotypes and to make up roughly 1.0-8% of CD8+ T cells.

Instrument used: Illumina HiSeq 2000. 5'RACE template switching, by which a universal primer site and unique molecular identifiers were added, was used to make TCR beta cDNA libraries. cDNA synthesis was primed from the TCR beta constant segment and was followed by two successive PCR amplification steps. The study's own analysis went as follows. MIGEC was used to demultiplex reads and group reads by UMI, and MiTCR was used to assemble and quantify clonotypes. To exclude erroneous sequences, any TCR cDNA sequence not supported by at least two reads was discarded. The tcR package was used for downstream repertoire analysis, and clonotypes were matched across fractions by CDR3 nucleotide sequence plus V segment. VDJmatch was used to annotate antigen specificity against VDJdb, with one amino acid substitution in CDR3 allowed. TCRdb reprocessed the raw reads; every CDR3 protein sequence is a single record, and DNA is not supplied. The V and J calls, along with clone size, are taken from TCRdb and not from the paper's own processing. For this sample, the table gives several hundred distinct CDR3 sequences. The top ten hold around 81% of the sample.

No count is recorded, though its frequency marks this clonotype as medium-sized (0.01 to 0.1%). The specificity of this receptor is unknown. This receptor was taken from a man aged 18-70 years in good health. The rearrangement combines TRBV25-1 with TRBJ2-1; absent DNA, TCRdb's TRBD2 call cannot be checked. Material: blood T cells: a sorted CD56 or NKG2C T cell subset, CD4+ or CD8+ T cells, or bulk PBMC T cells (not recorded which). The CDR3 loop reads CATLSGVEQFF.